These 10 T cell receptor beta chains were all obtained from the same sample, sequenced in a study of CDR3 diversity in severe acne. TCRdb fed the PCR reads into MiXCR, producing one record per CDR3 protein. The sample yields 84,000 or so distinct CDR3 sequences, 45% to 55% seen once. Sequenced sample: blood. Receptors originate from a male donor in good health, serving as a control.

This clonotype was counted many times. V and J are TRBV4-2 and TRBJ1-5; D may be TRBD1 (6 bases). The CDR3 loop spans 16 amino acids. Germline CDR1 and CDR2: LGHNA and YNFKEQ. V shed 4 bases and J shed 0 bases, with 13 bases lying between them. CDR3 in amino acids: CASSPSRTVSNQPQHF. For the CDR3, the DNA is TGTGCCAGCAGCCCCTCGAGGACAGTTAGCAATCAGCCCCAGCATTTT.

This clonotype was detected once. CDR3 protein: CSARGLEIAWQFF. The CDR3 DNA follows: TGCAGTGCTAGGGGACTAGAGATAGCGTGGCAGTTCTTC. V usage is TRBV20-1 and J usage is TRBJ2-1; 8 bases agree with TRBD2. Germline V gene lookup returns CDR1 DFQATT and CDR2 SNEGSKA (reference sequence). V lost 3 bases to trimming and J lost 12 bases; unmatched junction nucleotides: 10. This CDR3 is built from 13 residues.

CDR3 sequence: CASSSDPSGFQETQYF. CDR3 in DNA: TGTGCCAGCAGTTCAGATCCTAGCGGATTCCAAGAGACCCAGTACTTC. The J gene is TRBJ2-5, the V gene TRBV28; TRBD2 matches 7 bases. Looked up from germline, CDR1 is MDHEN and CDR2 is SYDVKM. Trimming cost V 4 bases and J 1 base; bases outside gene matches: 9. This CDR3 region has 16 residues.

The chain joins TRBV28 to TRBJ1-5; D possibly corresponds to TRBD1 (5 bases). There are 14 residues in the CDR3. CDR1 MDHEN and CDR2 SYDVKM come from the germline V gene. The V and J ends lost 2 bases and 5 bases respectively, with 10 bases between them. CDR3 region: CASSLEGGDQPQHF. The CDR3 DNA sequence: TGTGCCAGCAGTTTAGAGGGAGGGGATCAGCCCCAGCATTTT.

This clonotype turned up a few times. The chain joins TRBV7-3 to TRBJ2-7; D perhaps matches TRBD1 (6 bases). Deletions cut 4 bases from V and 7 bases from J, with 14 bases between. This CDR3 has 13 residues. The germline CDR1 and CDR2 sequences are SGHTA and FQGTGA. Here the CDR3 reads CASSSRQDGEQYF. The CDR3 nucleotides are TGTGCCAGCAGCTCTCGACAGGATGGTGAGCAGTACTTC. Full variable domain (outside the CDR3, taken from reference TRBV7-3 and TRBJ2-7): GAGVSQTPSNKVTEKGKYVELRCDPISGHTALYWYRQSLGQGPEFLIYFQGTGAADDSGLPNDRFFAVRPEGSVSTLKIQRTERGDSAVYLCASSSRQDGEQYFGPGTRLTVT.

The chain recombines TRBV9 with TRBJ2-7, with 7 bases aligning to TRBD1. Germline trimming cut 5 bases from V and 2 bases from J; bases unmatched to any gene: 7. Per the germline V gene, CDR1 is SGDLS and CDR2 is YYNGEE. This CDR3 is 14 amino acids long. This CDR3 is CASSATGWPYEQYF. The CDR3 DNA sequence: TGTGCCAGCAGTGCGACAGGGTGGCCCTACGAGCAGTACTTC.

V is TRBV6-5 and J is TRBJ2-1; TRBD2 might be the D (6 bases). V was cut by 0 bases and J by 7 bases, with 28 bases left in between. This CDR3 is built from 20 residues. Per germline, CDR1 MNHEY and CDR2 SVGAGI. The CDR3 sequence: CASSYSMEGMETLGENEQFF. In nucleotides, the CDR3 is TGTGCCAGCAGTTACTCTATGGAGGGTATGGAGACCTTGGGGGAAAATGAGCAGTTCTTC.

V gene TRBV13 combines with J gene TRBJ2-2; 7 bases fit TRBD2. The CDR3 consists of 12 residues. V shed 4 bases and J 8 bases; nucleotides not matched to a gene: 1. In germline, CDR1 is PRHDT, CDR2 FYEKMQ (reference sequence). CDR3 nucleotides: TGTGCCAGCAGCTGGCGGGAGGGGGAGCTGTTTTTT. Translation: CASSWREGELFF. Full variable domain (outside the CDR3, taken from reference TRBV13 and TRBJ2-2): AAGVIQSPRHLIKEKRETATLKCYPIPRHDTVYWYQQGPGQDPQFLISFYEKMQSDKGSIPDRFSAQQFSDYHSELNMSSLELGDSALYFCASSWREGELFFGEGSRLTVL.

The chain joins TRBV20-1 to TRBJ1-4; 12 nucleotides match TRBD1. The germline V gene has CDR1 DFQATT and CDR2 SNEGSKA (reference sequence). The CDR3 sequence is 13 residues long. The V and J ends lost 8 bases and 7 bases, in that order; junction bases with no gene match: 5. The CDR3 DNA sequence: TGCAGTTACGGGACAGGGGGCAGTGAAAAACTGTTTTTT. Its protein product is CSYGTGGSEKLFF.

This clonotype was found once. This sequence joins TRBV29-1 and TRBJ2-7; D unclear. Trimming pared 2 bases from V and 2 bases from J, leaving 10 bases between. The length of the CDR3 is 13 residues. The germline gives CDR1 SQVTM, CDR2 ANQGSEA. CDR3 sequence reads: CSVEKGDPYEQYF. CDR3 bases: TGCAGCGTTGAAAAGGGCGACCCCTACGAGCAGTACTTC.